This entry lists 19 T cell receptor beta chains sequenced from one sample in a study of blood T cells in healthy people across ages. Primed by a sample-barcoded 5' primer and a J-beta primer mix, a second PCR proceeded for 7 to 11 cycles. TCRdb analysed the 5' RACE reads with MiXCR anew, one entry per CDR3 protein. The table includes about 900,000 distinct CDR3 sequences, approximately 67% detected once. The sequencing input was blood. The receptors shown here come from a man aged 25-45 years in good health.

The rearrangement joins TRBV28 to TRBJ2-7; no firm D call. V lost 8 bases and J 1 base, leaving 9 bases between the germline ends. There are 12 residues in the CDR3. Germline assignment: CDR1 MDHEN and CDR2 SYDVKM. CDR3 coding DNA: TGTGCCAGCGGATGGGCTTCCTACGAGCAGTACTTC. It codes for CASGWASYEQYF.

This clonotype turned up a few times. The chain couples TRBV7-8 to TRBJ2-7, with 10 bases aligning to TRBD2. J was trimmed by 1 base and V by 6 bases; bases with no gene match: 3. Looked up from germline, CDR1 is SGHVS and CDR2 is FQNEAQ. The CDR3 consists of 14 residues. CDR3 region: CASRLLAGSYEQYF. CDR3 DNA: TGTGCCAGCAGACTACTAGCGGGATCCTACGAGCAGTACTTC.

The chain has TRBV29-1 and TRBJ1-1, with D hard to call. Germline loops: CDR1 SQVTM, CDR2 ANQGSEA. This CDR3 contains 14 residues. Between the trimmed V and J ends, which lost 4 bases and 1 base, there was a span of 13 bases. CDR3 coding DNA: TGCAGCGTTGGGTCTCCTGGATGGAACACTGAAGCTTTCTTT. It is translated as CSVGSPGWNTEAFF.

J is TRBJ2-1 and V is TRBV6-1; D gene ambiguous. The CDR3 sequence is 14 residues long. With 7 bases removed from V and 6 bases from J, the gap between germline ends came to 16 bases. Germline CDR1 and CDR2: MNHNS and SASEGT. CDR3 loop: CASTYGGSGNEQFF. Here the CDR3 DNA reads TGTGCCAGCACCTATGGTGGGTCGGGCAATGAGCAGTTCTTC.

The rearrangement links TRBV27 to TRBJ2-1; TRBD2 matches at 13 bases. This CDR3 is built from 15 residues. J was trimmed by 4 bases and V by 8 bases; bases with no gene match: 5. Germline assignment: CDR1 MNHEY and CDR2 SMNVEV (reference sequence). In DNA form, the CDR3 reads TGTGCCAGCGGGACTAGCGGGGCCCGATACAATGAGCAGTTCTTC. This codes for CASGTSGARYNEQFF.

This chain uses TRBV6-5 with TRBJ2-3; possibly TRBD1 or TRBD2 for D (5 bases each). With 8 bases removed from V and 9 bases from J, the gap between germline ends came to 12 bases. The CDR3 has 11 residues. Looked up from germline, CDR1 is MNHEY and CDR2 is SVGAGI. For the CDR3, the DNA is TGTGCCAGCCTTAGCAGGGACACGCAGTATTTT. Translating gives CASLSRDTQYF.

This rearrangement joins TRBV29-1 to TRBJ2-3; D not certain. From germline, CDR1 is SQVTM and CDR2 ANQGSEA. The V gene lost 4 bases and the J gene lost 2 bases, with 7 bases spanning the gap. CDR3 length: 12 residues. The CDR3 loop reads CSVGHLTDTQYF. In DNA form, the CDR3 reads TGCAGCGTTGGGCACCTCACAGATACGCAGTATTTT.

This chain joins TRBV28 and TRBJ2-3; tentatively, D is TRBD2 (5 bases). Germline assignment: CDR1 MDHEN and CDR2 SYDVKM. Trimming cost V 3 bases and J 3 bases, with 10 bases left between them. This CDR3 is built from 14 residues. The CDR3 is CASSFGVRTDTQYF. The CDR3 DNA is TGTGCCAGCAGTTTCGGGGTTAGGACAGATACGCAGTATTTT.

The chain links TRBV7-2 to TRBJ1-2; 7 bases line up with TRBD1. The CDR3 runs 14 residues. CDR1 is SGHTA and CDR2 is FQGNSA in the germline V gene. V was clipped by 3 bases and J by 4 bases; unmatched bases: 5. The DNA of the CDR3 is TGTGCCAGCAGCTTGGATACAGGGGCCTATGGCTACACCTTC. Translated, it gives CASSLDTGAYGYTF.

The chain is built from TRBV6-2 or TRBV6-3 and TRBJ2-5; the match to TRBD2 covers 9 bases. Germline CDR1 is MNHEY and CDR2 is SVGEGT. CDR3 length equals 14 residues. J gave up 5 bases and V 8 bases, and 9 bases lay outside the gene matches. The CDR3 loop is CASGRGGLFETQYF. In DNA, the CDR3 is TGTGCCAGCGGGCGGGGGGGCTTGTTCGAGACCCAGTACTTC.

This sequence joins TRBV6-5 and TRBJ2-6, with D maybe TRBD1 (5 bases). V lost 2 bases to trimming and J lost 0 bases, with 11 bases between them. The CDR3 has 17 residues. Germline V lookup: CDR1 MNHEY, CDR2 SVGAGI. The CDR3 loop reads CASSYDYRSSGANVLTF. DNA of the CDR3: TGTGCCAGCAGTTACGATTACAGGAGCTCTGGGGCCAACGTCCTGACTTTC.

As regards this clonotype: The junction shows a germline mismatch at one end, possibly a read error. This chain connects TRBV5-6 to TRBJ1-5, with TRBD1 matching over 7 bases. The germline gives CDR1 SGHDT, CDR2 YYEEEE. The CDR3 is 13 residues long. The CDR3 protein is CASSWGQWEPRHF. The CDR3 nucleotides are TGTGCCAGCAGCTGGGGACAGTGGGAGCCCCGGCATTTT.

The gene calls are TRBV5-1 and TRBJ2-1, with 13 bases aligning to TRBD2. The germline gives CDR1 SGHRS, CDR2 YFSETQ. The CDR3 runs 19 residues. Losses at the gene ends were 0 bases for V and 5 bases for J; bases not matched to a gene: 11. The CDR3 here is CASSLAGGTSGALDNEQFF. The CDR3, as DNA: TGCGCCAGCAGCTTGGCCGGAGGGACTAGCGGGGCCTTGGACAATGAGCAGTTCTTC.

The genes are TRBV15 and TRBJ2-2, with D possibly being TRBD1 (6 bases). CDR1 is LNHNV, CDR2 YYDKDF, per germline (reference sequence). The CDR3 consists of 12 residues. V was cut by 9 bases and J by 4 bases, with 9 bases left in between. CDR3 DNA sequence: TGTGCCACGGGACAACTCACCGGGGAGCTGTTTTTT. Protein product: CATGQLTGELFF.

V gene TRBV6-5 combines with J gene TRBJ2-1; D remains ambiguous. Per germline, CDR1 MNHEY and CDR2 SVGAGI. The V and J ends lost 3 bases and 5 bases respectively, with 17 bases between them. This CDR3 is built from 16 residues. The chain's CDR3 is CASSYPTSNPNNEQFF. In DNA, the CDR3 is TGTGCCAGCAGTTATCCTACTTCTAACCCAAACAATGAGCAGTTCTTC.

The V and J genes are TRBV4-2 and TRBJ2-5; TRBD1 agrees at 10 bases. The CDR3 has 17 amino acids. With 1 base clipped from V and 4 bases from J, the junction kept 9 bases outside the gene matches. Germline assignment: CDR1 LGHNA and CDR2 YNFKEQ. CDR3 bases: TGTGCCAGCAGCCAAGGAGGCCAGGACAGGGGGGGAGAGACCCAGTACTTC. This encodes CASSQGGQDRGGETQYF.

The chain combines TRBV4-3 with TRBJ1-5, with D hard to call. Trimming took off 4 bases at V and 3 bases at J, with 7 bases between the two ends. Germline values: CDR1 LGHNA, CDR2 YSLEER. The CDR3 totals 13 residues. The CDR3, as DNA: TGCGCCAGCAGCCGAGGGTTCAATCAGCCCCAGCATTTT. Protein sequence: CASSRGFNQPQHF.

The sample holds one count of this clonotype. DNA of the CDR3: TGCGCCAGCAGCCGGTCCGGCGGCAGGAGCTCCTACGAGCAGTACTTC. Translated, it gives CASSRSGGRSSYEQYF. The gene calls are TRBV4-3 and TRBJ2-7; D is undetermined. Germline assignment: CDR1 LGHNA and CDR2 YSLEER. The CDR3 totals 16 residues. V was clipped by 4 bases and J by 0 bases, with 16 bases between them.

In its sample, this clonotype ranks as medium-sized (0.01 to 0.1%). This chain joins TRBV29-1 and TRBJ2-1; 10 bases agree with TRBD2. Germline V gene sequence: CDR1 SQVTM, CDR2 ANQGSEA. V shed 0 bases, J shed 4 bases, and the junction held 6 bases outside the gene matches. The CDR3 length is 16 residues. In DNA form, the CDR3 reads TGCAGCGTTGAAGATGGGTCTAGCGGGAGATACAATGAGCAGTTCTTC. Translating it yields CSVEDGSSGRYNEQFF.